This TCR beta chain was identified in a study of Graves' ophthalmopathy and Graves' hyperthyroidism. General study findings and limits: Most expanded thyroid clonotypes above 0.001 frequency also appeared in blood.

To note about this clonotype: Its antigen is unknown.

RNA transcripts were the source from which TCR beta CDR3 regions were amplified. The authors performed first-round RT-PCR with HTBI primers and then a second-round multiplex PCR. TCRdb itself ran the multiplex PCR reads through MiXCR, one entry per CDR3 protein. Of around 520,000 distinct CDR3 sequences listed, 35% to 45% were seen once; the top ten hold 3.5% to 4.5%. Uncontrolled infections, pregnancy, lactation or other autoimmune diseases led to patient exclusion. Trimming cost V 10 bases and J 8 bases; bases outside gene matches: 17. Germline lookup yields CDR1 MNHNS and CDR2 SASEGT. The CDR3 sequence is 15 residues long.

This sequence originates from an adult man with Graves' hyperthyroidism. The sequencing sample was made of peripheral blood or thyroid tissue (not recorded which). The rearrangement uses TRBV6-1 and TRBJ1-2; 9 bases align to TRBD1. CDR3 nucleotide sequence: TGTGCCATCAGCGGCGGACAGGGGACCTCGGAGGGCTACACCTTC. Its translation is CAISGGQGTSEGYTF.